These 4 T cell receptor beta chains were sequenced from one sample in a study of regulatory T cells in long-lasting Graves disease. Construction of the TCR beta libraries employed iRepertoire HTBI primers in conjunction with Arm-PCR of CDR3 regions. Each CDR3 protein is one row after TCRdb ran MiXCR on the multiplex PCR reads. The sample shows 500,000 to 700,000 distinct CDR3 sequences, approximately 15% of them seen only once. Time point denoted: newly diagnosed GD, antithyroid drugs for less than 3 months. The TCR library was prepared using RNA isolated from PBMCs. This sample also belongs to another study, concerning T cells in Graves' hyperthyroidism and ophthalmopathy.

Material: peripheral blood mononuclear cells (PBMCs), obtained at new diagnosis, from a patient treated with antithyroid drugs. These receptor sequences come from a woman in her twenties or thirties with Graves disease.

This clonotype was seen more than once but under ten times. The V and J genes are TRBV30 and TRBJ1-6; D perhaps matches TRBD1 (5 bases). This CDR3 comprises 15 residues. V shed 4 bases and J shed 7 bases, with 17 bases lying between them. Germline values: CDR1 GTSNPN, CDR2 SVGIG (reference sequence). The CDR3 here is CAWTPRGLINSPLHF. The CDR3 bases are TGTGCCTGGACCCCAAGGGGTTTAATAAATTCACCCCTCCACTTT. The variable domain in full, with the rest retrieved from reference TRBV30 and TRBJ1-6, is SQTIHQWPATLVQPVGSPLSLECTVEGTSNPNLYWYRQAAGRGLQLLFYSVGIGQISSEVPQNLSASRPQDRQFILSSKKLLLSDSGFYLCAWTPRGLINSPLHFGNGTRLTVT.

The chain joins TRBV20-1 to TRBJ2-1; 7 bases align to TRBD2. Germline CDR1 is DFQATT and CDR2 is SNEGSKA (reference sequence). V lost 6 bases, J lost 5 bases, and 10 bases stayed unmatched. CDR3 length equals 14 residues. The CDR3: CSAPRAGKNNEQFF. In nucleotides, the CDR3 is TGCAGTGCCCCCAGAGCGGGAAAGAACAATGAGCAGTTCTTC.

This clonotype was counted many times. The chain carries TRBV28 and TRBJ2-7, with TRBD1 matching over 8 bases. The germline gives CDR1 MDHEN, CDR2 SYDVKM. The CDR3 runs 12 residues. V lost 5 bases and J lost 9; bases outside the gene matches: 6. The CDR3 coding sequence is TGTGCCAGCAGTCCTGACAGGGGTGGGCAGTACTTC. It specifies CASSPDRGGQYF.

This clonotype was observed a handful of times. The chain joins TRBV14 to TRBJ2-1; 7 nucleotides match TRBD1. Germline CDR1 SGHDN, CDR2 FVKESK. This CDR3 spans 13 amino acids. J was trimmed by 5 bases and V by 6 bases; bases with no gene match: 4. This CDR3 reads CASRYTGDNEQFF. The CDR3 nucleotides are TGTGCCAGCAGGTATACAGGGGACAATGAGCAGTTCTTC. Variable domain in full (rest from reference TRBV14 and TRBJ2-1): EAGVTQFPSHSVIEKGQTVTLRCDPISGHDNLYWYRRVMGKEIKFLLHFVKESKQDESGMPNNRFLAERTGGTYSTLKVQPAELEDSGVYFCASRYTGDNEQFFGPGTRLTVL.